This T cell receptor (beta chain) was profiled in a study of cytomegalovirus exposure and HLA in healthy donors (dated by TCRdb to the late 2010s). Describing the broader study: A later analysis indicated that the 110 or so validation repertoires were generated on the platform also employed for the 666 repertoires of the first cohort. High-throughput TCR immunosequencing, statistical association of individual TCRs with disease status, and machine learning were combined to predict cytomegalovirus infection status. A separate validation cohort of over 95 different subjects was used in addition to the roughly 640-subject first cohort. The aim of the study was to test whether cataloging public T cell receptors could identify signatures of past pathogen exposure.

Results and caveats for the whole study, not just this receptor: In vitro tests confirmed that a few of the cytomegalovirus-associated TCR beta chains recognize cytomegalovirus antigens. The authors suggested that the approach could potentially be extended to other disease states and immunological phenotypes. In the study, around 150 TCR beta chains were listed as associated with cytomegalovirus. All 120 or so repertoires were used to score co-occurrence in the validation cohort in a later analysis, because that analysis had no HLA typing for the cohort. Across donors, most TCR sequences were observed very rarely, whereas some public TCRs were present in many individuals. The classifier was reported to diagnose cytomegalovirus status with high specificity and sensitivity in both the original and validation cohorts. Subsequent analysis determined that TCRs grouped into clusters in the first cohort also showed a tendency toward co-occurrence across the roughly 120 validation repertoires, and approximately 94% of cluster scores exceeded 0.

Concerning this clone: Its antigen is unknown. The input lacks base qualities; no much larger clone sits a single base away.

Donors formed part of the validation cohort, which comprised 95 to 150 subjects and was distinct from the first cohort of 550 to 850 subjects. Receptors were amplified or captured by the immunoSEQ multiplex PCR assay. The paper's processing steps were these. A statistical classification framework was built to diagnose cytomegalovirus status from the catalog of TCR beta chain sequences. TCRdb re-hosts the immuneACCESS table, in-frame sequences only. Its copies lack some clones; in the studies checked, an unresolved V gene accounts for under half of them, and the cause for the rest is not known. From that table come the V and J calls and clone size; the DNA was used to work out D and trimming. This sample gives fewer than 350,000 clones in total; roughly 88% of them show up just once. The ten largest make up around 0.92% of the sample. Taken from the germline V gene, the CDR1 and CDR2 loops are SGDLS and YYNGEE. Counted from cysteine to phenylalanine, this CDR3 has 15 amino acids. Of all the DNA, just the CDR3 is kept, 45 bases in frame from base 1. V is clipped by 4 bases and J by 4 bases, and the sequence between their germline boundaries is 14 bases long.

The chain links TRBV9 with TRBJ1-4, and TRBD1 may be the D gene, going by 6 matching bases. Specimen: PBMCs. The source of this sequence is a woman aged 18-29 years in good health and CMV-seronegative. CDR3 reads: CASSPLGQSNEKLFF. DNA sequence: TGTGCCAGCAGCCCCCTCGGACAGAGTAATGAAAAACTGTTTTTT.